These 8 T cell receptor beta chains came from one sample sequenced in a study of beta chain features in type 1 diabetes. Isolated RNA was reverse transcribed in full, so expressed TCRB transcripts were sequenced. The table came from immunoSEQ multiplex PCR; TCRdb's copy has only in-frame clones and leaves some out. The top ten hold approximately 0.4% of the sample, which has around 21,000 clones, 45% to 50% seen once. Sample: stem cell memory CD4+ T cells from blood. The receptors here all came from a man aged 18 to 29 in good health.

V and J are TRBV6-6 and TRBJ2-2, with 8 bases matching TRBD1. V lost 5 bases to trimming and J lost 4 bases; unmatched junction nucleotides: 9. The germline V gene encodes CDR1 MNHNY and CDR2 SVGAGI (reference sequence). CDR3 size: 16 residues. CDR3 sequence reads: CASSPSDREGTGELFF. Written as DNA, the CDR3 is TGTGCCAGCAGTCCTTCGGACAGGGAAGGCACCGGGGAGCTGTTTTTT.

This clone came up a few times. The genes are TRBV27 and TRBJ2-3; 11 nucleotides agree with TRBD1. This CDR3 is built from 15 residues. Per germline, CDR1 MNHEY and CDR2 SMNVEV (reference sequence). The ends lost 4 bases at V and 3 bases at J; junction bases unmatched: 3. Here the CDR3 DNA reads TGTGCCAGCAGTTCGGACAGGGGGCTAACAGATACGCAGTATTTT. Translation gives CASSSDRGLTDTQYF.

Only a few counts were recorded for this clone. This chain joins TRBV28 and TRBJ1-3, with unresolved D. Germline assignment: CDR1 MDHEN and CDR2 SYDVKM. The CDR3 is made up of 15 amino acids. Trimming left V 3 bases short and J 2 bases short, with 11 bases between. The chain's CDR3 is CASSFLAGTGNTIYF. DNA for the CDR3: TGTGCCAGCAGTTTCCTTGCGGGGACTGGAAACACCATATATTTT.

The CDR3 is CASSMRALIRDIQYF. The DNA of the CDR3 is TGTGCCAGTAGTATGCGGGCTCTCATTAGGGACATTCAGTACTTC. The genes are TRBV19 and TRBJ2-4, with a weak D call TRBD2 (5 bases). The V end lost 3 bases, the J end lost 8 bases, and 17 bases lay between the germline ends. CDR1 and CDR2 (germline): LNHDA, SQIVND (reference sequence). This CDR3 contains 15 residues.

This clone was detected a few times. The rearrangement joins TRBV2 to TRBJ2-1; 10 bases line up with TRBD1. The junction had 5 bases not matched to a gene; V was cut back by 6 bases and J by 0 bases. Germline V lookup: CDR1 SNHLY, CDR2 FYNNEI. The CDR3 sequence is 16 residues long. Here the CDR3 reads CASSLRQGASYNEQFF. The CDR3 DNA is TGTGCCAGCAGCCTTCGACAGGGGGCCTCCTACAATGAGCAGTTCTTC.

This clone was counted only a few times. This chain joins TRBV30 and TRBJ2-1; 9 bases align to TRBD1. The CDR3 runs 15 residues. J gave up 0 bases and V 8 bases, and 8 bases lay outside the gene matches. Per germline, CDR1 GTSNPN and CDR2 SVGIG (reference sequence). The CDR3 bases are TGTGCCAGCGGACAGGGGTCAAGCTCCTACAATGAGCAGTTCTTC. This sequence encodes CASGQGSSSYNEQFF.

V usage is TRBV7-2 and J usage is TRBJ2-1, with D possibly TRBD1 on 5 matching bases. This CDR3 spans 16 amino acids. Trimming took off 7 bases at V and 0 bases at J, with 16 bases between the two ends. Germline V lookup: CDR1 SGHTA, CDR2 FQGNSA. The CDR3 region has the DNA TGTGCCAGCACCCCCTGGGGCGGAAGCTCCTACAATGAGCAGTTCTTC. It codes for CASTPWGGSSYNEQFF. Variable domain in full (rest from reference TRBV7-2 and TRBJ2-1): GAGVSQSPSNKVTEKGKDVELRCDPISGHTALYWYRQSLGQGLEFLIYFQGNSAPDKSGLPSDRFSAERTGGSVSTLTIQRTQQEDSAVYLCASTPWGGSSYNEQFFGPGTRLTVL.

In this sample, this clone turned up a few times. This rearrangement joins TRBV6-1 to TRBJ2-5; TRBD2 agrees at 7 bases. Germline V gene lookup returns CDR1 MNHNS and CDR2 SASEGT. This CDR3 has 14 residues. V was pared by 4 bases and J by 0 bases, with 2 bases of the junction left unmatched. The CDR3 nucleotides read TGTGCCAGCAGTGTCGGGGGGAACCAAGAGACCCAGTACTTC. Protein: CASSVGGNQETQYF.